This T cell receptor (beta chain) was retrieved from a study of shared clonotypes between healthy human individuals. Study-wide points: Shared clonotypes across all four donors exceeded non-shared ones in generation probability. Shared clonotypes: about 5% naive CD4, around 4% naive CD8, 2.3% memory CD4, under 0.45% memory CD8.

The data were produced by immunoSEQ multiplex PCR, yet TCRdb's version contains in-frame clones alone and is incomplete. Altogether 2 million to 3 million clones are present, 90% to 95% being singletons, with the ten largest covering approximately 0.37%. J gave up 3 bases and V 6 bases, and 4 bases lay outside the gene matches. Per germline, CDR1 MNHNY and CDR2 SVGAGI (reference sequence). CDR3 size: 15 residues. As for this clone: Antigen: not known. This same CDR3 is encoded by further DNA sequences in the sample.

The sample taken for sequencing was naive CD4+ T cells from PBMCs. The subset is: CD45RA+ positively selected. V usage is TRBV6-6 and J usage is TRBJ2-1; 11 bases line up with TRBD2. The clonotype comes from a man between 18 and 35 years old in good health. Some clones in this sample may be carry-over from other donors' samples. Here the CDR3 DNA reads TGTGCCAGCAGCCCTACTAGCGGGAGCTACAATGAGCAGTTCTTC. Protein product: CASSPTSGSYNEQFF.